The next 20 T cell receptor beta chains were all read from a single sample in a study of tumor-infiltrating lymphocytes in primary liver carcinoma. Co-extraction of both nucleic acids (RNA and DNA) used roughly 18-32 mg of unsorted bulk tissue. The authors made TCR beta cDNA from around 500 ng total RNA with a constant-region primer. Sequencing libraries for TCR beta derived from three nested multiplex PCR rounds that used slightly modified ARM-PCR. With TRBV1-TRBV30 forward primers and a C-beta reverse primer, the first two PCR rounds were run for roughly 9 cycles each. TCRdb itself ran the multiplex PCR reads through MiXCR, one entry per CDR3 protein. The sample includes some 30,000 distinct CDR3 sequences, approximately 71% seen only once; the top ten take 25% to 40%. The sequenced sample consisted of liver tumor tissue from sampling region 3. Subset denoted: tumor region T3, left-lateral pole. These receptors came from a woman in her 30s with primary liver carcinoma and hepatitis B virus infection.

Turning to this clonotype: Its ends do not fully match the called genes, so a read error is possible. This chain uses TRBV11-2 with TRBJ1-6; D not certain. The CDR3 length is 16 residues. Germline CDR1 is SGHAT and CDR2 is FQNNGV. As DNA, the CDR3 is TGCGCCAGCAGCTTTGGTCGGAACCACTATAATTCACCAGTCCACTTT. This sequence encodes CASSFGRNHYNSPVHF.

In regard to this clonotype: A much larger clonotype is one base distant, so this may be a read error. V usage is TRBV2 and J usage is TRBJ2-3; D uncertain. V dropped 4 bases and J dropped 2 bases, with 10 bases sitting between them. The germline V gene has CDR1 SNHLY and CDR2 FYNNEI. The CDR3 has 14 residues. As DNA, the CDR3 is TGTGCCAGCAGTGTCTTTCAACCCACAGATACGCAGTATTTT. This gives the protein CASSVFQPTDTQYF.

CDR3 residues: CASIPGTANTEAFF. CDR3 DNA sequence: TGTGCCAGCATCCCGGGAACTGCGAACACTGAAGCTTTCTTT. The chain couples TRBV7-8 to TRBJ1-1; D gene unclear. V lost 7 bases to trimming and J lost 1 base, with 13 bases between them. Per germline, CDR1 SGHVS and CDR2 FQNEAQ. The CDR3 is 14 residues long.

This clonotype is a singleton in its sample. The junction and the germline gene differ at one end; a read error may be behind it. CDR3 sequence (DNA): TGTGCCAGCGGTTTGGGGGACAAATCTGAAGCTCTCTTT. Its translation: CASGLGDKSEALF. V and J are TRBV28 and TRBJ1-1; weak D call: TRBD1 (6 bases). CDR3 size: 13 residues. CDR1 and CDR2 from the germline V gene are MDHEN and SYDVKM.

Of note for this clonotype: It is likely a read error, because the conserved phenylalanine at the end of the CDR3 is missing. The chain employs TRBV19 and TRBJ1-2, with D unresolved. Germline loops: CDR1 LNHDA, CDR2 SQIVND (reference sequence). The V and J ends lost 7 bases and 4 bases respectively, with 13 bases between them. The CDR3 loop spans 13 amino acids. DNA of the CDR3: TGTGCCAGTACCCCGGACGGAACCTATGGCTACACCTTA. Its protein is CASTPDGTYGYTL.

Points on this clonotype: At one end the junction does not follow the germline gene, possibly because of a read error. CDR3 nucleotide sequence: TGTACCAGCAACGTTCGGGACAGGGGGCGCAAGAGGTGGAGTAACACTGAAGCTTTCTTT. As protein: CTSNVRDRGRKRWSNTEAFF. The rearrangement uses TRBV11-2 and TRBJ1-1; 12 bases map to TRBD1. Germline values: CDR1 SGHAT, CDR2 FQNNGV. The CDR3 has 20 amino acids.

The rearrangement joins TRBV6-2 or TRBV6-3 to TRBJ2-7, with D hard to call. There are 18 residues in the CDR3. Germline lookup yields CDR1 MNHEY and CDR2 SVGEGT. Trimming left V 0 bases short and J 3 bases short, with 21 bases between. This chain's CDR3 is CASSYSRTFHSNNYEQYF. As DNA, the CDR3 is TGTGCCAGCAGTTACTCAAGGACGTTCCACTCGAATAACTACGAGCAGTACTTC.

The chain uses TRBV11-2 and TRBJ1-2; the D is unclear. The CDR3 runs 14 residues. Germline V gives CDR1 SGHAT, CDR2 FQNNGV. The V end lost 5 bases, the J end lost 7 bases, and 17 bases lay between the germline ends. The CDR3 nucleotides are TGTGCCAGCAGCCCCGGAAGTACAGTCATTGGCTACACCTTC. Its translation: CASSPGSTVIGYTF.

Note on this clonotype: A much larger clone lies a single base off, so this may be a read error. This chain uses TRBV5-6 with TRBJ1-5, with D unclear. This CDR3 spans 16 amino acids. CDR1 SGHDT and CDR2 YYEEEE come from the germline V gene. The CDR3 here is CASSFGTAYSNLPQHF. The CDR3, as DNA: TGTGCCAGCAGCTTCGGTACGGCTTATAGCAATCTGCCCCAGCATTTT.

Concerning this clonotype itself: One junction end does not reproduce the germline sequence, and a read error may be involved. In DNA form, the CDR3 reads TGTGCCAGCAGCTGGACTAGCGGTTGTGAGCTGTTCTTC. It specifies CASSWTSGCELFF. The chain is built from TRBV11-2 and TRBJ2-1; 10 bases match TRBD2. The CDR3 totals 13 residues. Germline CDR1 SGHAT, CDR2 FQNNGV. Using reference TRBV11-2 and TRBJ2-1 for the parts outside the CDR3, the full variable domain is EAGVAQSPRYKIIEKRQSVAFWCNPISGHATLYWYQQILGQGPKLLIQFQNNGVVDDSQLPKDRFSAERLKGVDSTLKIQPAKLEDSAVYLCASSWTSGCELFFGPGTRLTVL.

Worth noting for this clonotype: A read error may explain this, as a much larger clone is one base away. The chain combines TRBV11-1 with TRBJ2-1; no clear D. Germline V gene lookup returns CDR1 SGHAT and CDR2 FQDESV (reference sequence). Deletions cut 5 bases from V and 9 bases from J, with 14 bases between. The CDR3 has 13 amino acids. CDR3 nucleotides: TGTGCCAGCAGCCTTCTATGGGGTGGTGAGCAGTTCTTC. Residues: CASSLLWGGEQFF.

On this clonotype itself: Lacking the conserved final phenylalanine or tryptophan, this CDR3 likely reflects a read error. The chain employs TRBV4-1 and TRBJ2-1, with 7 bases aligning to TRBD2. V trimming: 0 bases; J trimming: 7 bases; junction bases outside the gene matches: 9. The CDR3 sequence is 16 residues long. Germline assignment: CDR1 MGHRA and CDR2 YSYEKL. The CDR3 DNA sequence: TGCGCCAGCAGCCAAGATCCGGGACGGGGGGAGAATGAGCAGTTCCTC. Translated, it gives CASSQDPGRGENEQFL.

Regarding this clonotype: Relative to the germline gene, one junction end is altered; a read error may explain this. V and J are TRBV11-2 and TRBJ2-3, with TRBD2 matching over 8 bases. This CDR3 comprises 17 residues. Germline loops: CDR1 SGHAT, CDR2 FQNNGV. The CDR3 reads CTSRHRGSGSLTDTQYF. The CDR3 DNA reads as TGTACCAGTCGCCATCGAGGGAGCGGGAGCCTCACAGATACGCAGTATTTT.

Turning to this clonotype: One end of the junction varies from germline; a read error may be responsible. The rearrangement joins TRBV12-3 or TRBV12-4 to TRBJ1-2, with D maybe TRBD1 (6 bases). There are 17 residues in the CDR3. CDR3 in amino acids: CASSFSQAGALNYDYTF. The CDR3 DNA reads TGTGCCAGCAGTTTTAGTCAGGCAGGGGCGCTGAACTATGACTACACCTTC.

The chain uses TRBV11-2 and TRBJ2-7; D not certain. The CDR3 is made up of 14 amino acids. Germline assignment: CDR1 SGHAT and CDR2 FQNNGV. The CDR3 DNA reads as TGTGTCAGTAGCTTCCCCCGTGGCGGACGCGAGCAGTACTTC. Translation gives CVSSFPRGGREQYF.

A note on this clonotype: A junction end diverges from the germline sequence, so it may reflect a read error. The chain uses TRBV28 and TRBJ2-1, with 9 bases matching TRBD2. CDR1 MDHEN and CDR2 SYDVKM come from the germline V gene. The CDR3 is 18 amino acids. In DNA, the CDR3 is TGTGCCAGCAGTTTAATGCGGGAGGGCTTCCAACGGCCCGATGAGCTGTTCTTC. It translates to CASSLMREGFQRPDELFF.

V and J are TRBV11-3 and TRBJ2-1; 7 nucleotides line up with TRBD1. There are 14 residues in the CDR3. Losses at the gene ends were 2 bases for V and 15 bases for J; bases not matched to a gene: 13. CDR1 SGHNT and CDR2 YENEEA come from the germline V gene. The CDR3 bases are TGTGCCAGCAGCTTAACAGGGGCCTACAATAAGCTGTTCTTC. This codes for CASSLTGAYNKLFF. The entire variable domain, with the rest obtained from reference TRBV11-3 and TRBJ2-1, is as follows: EAGVVQSPRYKIIEKKQPVAFWCNPISGHNTLYWYLQNLGQGPELLIRYENEEAVDDSQLPKDRFSAERLKGVDSTLKIQPAELGDSAVYLCASSLTGAYNKLFFGPGTRLTVL.

Details on this clonotype: A junction boundary mismatches the germline segment, possibly from a read error. The chain joins TRBV11-3 to TRBJ2-3, with a weak D call TRBD2 (5 bases). The CDR3 loop spans 15 amino acids. Germline lookup yields CDR1 SGHNT and CDR2 YENEEA. The CDR3 bases are TGTGCCAGCAGCTTAGTGTCAGGAGGCACAGATACGCAGTTTTTT. Protein: CASSLVSGGTDTQFF.

The chain joins TRBV5-1 to TRBJ2-7; 7 bases match TRBD1. Germline V gives CDR1 SGHRS, CDR2 YFSETQ. This CDR3 contains 16 residues. CDR3 in amino acids: CTSSLGHRDSSYEQYF. In nucleotides, the CDR3 is TGCACAAGCAGCTTGGGACACCGGGACAGTTCCTACGAGCAGTACTTC.

About this clonotype itself: This clone may be a read error of a much larger clone one base away. The chain combines TRBV28 with TRBJ1-1; no reliable D call. The CDR3 runs 14 residues. Germline V gene sequence: CDR1 MDHEN, CDR2 SYDVKM. CDR3 amino acids: CASSLEQLNTGAFF. The CDR3, as DNA: TGTGCCAGCAGTTTAGAACAGCTTAACACTGGAGCTTTCTTT.